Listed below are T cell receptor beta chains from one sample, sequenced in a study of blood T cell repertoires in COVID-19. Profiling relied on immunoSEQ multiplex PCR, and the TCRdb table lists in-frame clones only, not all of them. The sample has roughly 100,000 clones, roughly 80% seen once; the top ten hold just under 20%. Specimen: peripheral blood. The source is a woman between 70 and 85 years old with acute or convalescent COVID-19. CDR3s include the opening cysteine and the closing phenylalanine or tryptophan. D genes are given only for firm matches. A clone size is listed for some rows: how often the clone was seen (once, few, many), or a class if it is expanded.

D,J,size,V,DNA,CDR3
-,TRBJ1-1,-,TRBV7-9,TGTGCCAGCAGCTTAGGGGCCTCGGCGAACACTGAAGCTTTCTTT,CASSLGASANTEAFF
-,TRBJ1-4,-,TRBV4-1,TGCGCCAGCAGCCAAGATCCCCCGGGGGGAGCTAATGAAAAACTGTTTTTT,CASSQDPPGGANEKLFF
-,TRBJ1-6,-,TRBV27,TGTGCCAGCAGTTTATCGAGGCAGCATTCACCCCTCCACTTT,CASSLSRQHSPLHF
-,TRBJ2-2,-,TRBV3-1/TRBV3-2,TGTGCCAGCAGCCGGTCCGGGGGATGGGGGACCGGGGAGCTGTTTTTT,CASSRSGGWGTGELFF
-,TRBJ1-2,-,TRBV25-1,TGTGCCAGCAGTGAATCAGCGTTCTATGGCTACACCTTC,CASSESAFYGYTF
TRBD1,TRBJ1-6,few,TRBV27,TGTGCCAGCGGGGACAGGCGGAATTCACCCCTCCACTTT,CASGDRRNSPLHF
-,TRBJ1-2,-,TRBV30,TGTGCCTGGAGTGCACAGGGTAACGATGGCTACACCTTC,CAWSAQGNDGYTF
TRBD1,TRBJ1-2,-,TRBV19,TGTGCCAGTACCTCACAGGGGGGCGATGGCTACACCTTC,CASTSQGGDGYTF
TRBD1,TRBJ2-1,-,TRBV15,TGTGCCACCAGCAGGCCCTCGGGACAGGGGAATGAGCAGTTCTTC,CATSRPSGQGNEQFF
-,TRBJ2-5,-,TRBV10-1,TGCGCCAGCAGTGAGGAAGGAGGAAGGGAGACCCAGTACTTC,CASSEEGGRETQYF
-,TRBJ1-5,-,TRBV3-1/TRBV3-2,TGTGCCAGCAGCCCCAAGCGTGGGCAGCCCCAGCATTTT,CASSPKRGQPQHF
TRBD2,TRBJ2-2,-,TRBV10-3,TGTGCCATCAGTGAGCTAGCGGGGGGACTAACCGGGGAGCTGTTTTTT,CAISELAGGLTGELFF
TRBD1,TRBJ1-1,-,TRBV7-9,TGTGCCAGCAGCCACCGACAGGGGAGGGATGAAACTGAAGCTTTCTTT,CASSHRQGRDETEAFF
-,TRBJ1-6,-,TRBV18,TGTGCCAGCTCAGACCAGGGCGCCTCCTATAATTCACCCCTCCACTTT,CASSDQGASYNSPLHF
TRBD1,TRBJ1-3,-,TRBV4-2,TGTGCCAGCAGCCAAGTCGGGACAGCCTCTGGAAACACCATATATTTT,CASSQVGTASGNTIYF
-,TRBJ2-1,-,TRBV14,TGTGCCAGCAGCCAAGAGCGGGGCCAAACAGGGGCATCCTACAATGAGCAGTTCTTC,CASSQERGQTGASYNEQFF
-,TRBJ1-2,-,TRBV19,TGTGCCAGTAGTAACTTCCCGCCTAACTATGGCTACACCTTC,CASSNFPPNYGYTF
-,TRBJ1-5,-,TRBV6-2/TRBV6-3,TGTGCCAGCACCCCTACGGGTGGAGCTAGTCGGCCCCAGCATTTT,CASTPTGGASRPQHF
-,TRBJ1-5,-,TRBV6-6,TGTGCCAGCAGTTACGCAGGGGGCAATCAGCCCCAGCATTTT,CASSYAGGNQPQHF
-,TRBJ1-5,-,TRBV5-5,TGTGCCAGCAGTGGTGGCAGGGGAGGCAATCAGCCCCAGCATTTT,CASSGGRGGNQPQHF
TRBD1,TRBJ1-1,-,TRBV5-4,TGTGCCAGCAGCCGATTAGACAGGGGGCGGGCCACTGAAGCTTTCTTT,CASSRLDRGRATEAFF